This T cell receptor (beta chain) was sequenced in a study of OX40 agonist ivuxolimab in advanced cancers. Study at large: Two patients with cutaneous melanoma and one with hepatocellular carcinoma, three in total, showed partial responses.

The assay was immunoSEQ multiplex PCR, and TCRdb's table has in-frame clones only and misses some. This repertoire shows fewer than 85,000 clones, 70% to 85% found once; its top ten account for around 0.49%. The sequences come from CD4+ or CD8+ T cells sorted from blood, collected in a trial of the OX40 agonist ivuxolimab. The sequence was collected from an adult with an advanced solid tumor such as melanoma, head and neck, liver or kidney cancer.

Here the CDR3 reads CASSLSPAYNEQFF. The CDR3 DNA is TGTGCCAGCAGTTTATCGCCAGCTTACAATGAGCAGTTCTTC. V gene TRBV27 combines with J gene TRBJ2-1, with D hard to call. Germline V gives CDR1 MNHEY, CDR2 SMNVEV (reference sequence). This CDR3 spans 14 amino acids. V lost 0 bases and J 4 bases, leaving 7 bases between the germline ends.